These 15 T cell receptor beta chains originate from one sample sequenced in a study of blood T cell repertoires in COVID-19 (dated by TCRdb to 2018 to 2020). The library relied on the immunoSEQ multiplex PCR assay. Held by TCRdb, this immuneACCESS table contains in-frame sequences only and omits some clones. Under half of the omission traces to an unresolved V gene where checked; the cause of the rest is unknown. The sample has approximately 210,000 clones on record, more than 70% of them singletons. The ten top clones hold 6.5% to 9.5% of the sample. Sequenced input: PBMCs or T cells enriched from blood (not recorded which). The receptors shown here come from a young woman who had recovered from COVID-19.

CDR3 sequence: CASPPGQGDTDTQYF. In DNA, the CDR3 is TGTGCCAGCCCCCCGGGACAGGGGGACACAGATACGCAGTATTTT. This chain joins TRBV28 and TRBJ2-3, with TRBD1 matching over 11 bases. J lost 2 bases, V lost 8 bases, and 6 bases had no gene match. The CDR3 runs to 15 residues. Germline CDR1 is MDHEN and CDR2 is SYDVKM.

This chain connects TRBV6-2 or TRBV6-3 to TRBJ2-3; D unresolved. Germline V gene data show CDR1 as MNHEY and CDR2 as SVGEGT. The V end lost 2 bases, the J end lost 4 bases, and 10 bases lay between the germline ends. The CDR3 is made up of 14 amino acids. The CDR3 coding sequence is TGTGCCAGCAGTTACCCCCCCCCTCCAGATACGCAGTATTTT. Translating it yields CASSYPPPPDTQYF.

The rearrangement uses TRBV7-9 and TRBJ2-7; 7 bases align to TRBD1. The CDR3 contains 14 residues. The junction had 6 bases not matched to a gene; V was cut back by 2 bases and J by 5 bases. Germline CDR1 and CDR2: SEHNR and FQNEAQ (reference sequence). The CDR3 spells CASSLQGVGDEQYF. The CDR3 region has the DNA TGTGCCAGCAGCTTACAGGGGGTCGGTGACGAGCAGTACTTC.

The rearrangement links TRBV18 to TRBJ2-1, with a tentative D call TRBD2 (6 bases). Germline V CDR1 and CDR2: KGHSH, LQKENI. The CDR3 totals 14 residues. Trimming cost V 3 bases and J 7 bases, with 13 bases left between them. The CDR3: CASSPDLAYNEQFF. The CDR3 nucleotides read TGTGCCAGCTCACCCGACCTAGCGTATAATGAGCAGTTCTTC.

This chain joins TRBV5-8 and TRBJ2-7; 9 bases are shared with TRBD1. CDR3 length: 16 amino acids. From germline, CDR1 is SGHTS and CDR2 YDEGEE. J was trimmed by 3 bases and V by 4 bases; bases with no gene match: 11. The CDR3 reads CASSPTGQGPFYEQYF. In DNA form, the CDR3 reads TGTGCCAGCAGCCCCACGGGACAGGGACCTTTCTACGAGCAGTACTTC.

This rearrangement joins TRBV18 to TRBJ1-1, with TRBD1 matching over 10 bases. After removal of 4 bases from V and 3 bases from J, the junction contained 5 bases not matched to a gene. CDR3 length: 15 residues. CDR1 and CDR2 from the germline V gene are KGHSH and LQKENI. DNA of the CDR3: TGTGCCAGCTCACTCCTCGGGACAGGGGACACTGAAGCTTTCTTT. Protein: CASSLLGTGDTEAFF. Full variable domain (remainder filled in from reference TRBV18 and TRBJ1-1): NAGVMQNPRHLVRRRGQEARLRCSPMKGHSHVYWYRQLPEEGLKFMVYLQKENIIDESGMPKERFSAEFPKEGPSILRIQQVVRGDSAAYFCASSLLGTGDTEAFFGQGTRLTVV.

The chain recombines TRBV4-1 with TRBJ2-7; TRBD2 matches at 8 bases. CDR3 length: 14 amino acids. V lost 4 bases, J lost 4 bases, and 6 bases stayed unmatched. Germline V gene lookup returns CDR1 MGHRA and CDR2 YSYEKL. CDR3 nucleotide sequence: TGCGCCAGCAGCCTCATGACTAGCGATTACGAGCAGTACTTC. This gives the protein CASSLMTSDYEQYF.

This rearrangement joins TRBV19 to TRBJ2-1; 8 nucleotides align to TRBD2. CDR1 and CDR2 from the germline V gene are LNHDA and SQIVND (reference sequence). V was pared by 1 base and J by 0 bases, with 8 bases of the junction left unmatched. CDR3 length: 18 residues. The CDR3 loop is CASSIGPSGGASYNEQFF. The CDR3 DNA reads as TGTGCCAGTAGTATAGGTCCCTCCGGGGGGGCCTCCTACAATGAGCAGTTCTTC. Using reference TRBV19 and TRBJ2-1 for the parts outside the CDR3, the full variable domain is DGGITQSPKYLFRKEGQNVTLSCEQNLNHDAMYWYRQDPGQGLRLIYYSQIVNDFQKGDIAEGYSVSREKKESFPLTVTSAQKNPTAFYLCASSIGPSGGASYNEQFFGPGTRLTVL.

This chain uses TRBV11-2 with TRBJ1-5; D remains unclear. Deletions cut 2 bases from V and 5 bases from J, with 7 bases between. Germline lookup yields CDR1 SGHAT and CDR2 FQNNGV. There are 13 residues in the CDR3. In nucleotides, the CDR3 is TGTGCCAGCAGCTTATCAGTATATCAGCCCCAGCATTTT. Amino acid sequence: CASSLSVYQPQHF.

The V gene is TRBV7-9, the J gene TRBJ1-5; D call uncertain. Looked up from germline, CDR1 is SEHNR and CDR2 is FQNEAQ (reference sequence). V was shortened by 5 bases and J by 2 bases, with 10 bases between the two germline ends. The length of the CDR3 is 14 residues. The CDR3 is CASSPLGGNQPQHF. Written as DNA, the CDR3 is TGTGCCAGCAGCCCGCTCGGGGGCAATCAGCCCCAGCATTTT.

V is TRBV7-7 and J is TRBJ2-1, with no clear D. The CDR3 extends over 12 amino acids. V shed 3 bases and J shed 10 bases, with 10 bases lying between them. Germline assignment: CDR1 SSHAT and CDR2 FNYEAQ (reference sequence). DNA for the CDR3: TGTGCCAGCAGCTTTTCTAACGGGGAGCAGTTCTTC. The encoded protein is CASSFSNGEQFF. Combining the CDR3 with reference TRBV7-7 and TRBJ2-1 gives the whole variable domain GAGVSQSPRYKVTKRGQDVTLRCDPISSHATLYWYQQALGQGPEFLTYFNYEAQPDKSGLPSDRFSAERPEGSISTLTIQRTEQRDSAMYRCASSFSNGEQFFGPGTRLTVL.

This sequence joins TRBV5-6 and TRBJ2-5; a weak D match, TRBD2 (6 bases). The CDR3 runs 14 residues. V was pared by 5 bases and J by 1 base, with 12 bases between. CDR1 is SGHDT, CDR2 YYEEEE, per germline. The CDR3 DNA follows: TGTGCCAGCAGTCCGGACGGGGGCCAAGAGACCCAGTACTTC. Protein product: CASSPDGGQETQYF.

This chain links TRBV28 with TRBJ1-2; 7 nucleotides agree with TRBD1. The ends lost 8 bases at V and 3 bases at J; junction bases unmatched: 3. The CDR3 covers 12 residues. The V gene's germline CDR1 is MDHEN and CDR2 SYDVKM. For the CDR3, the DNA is TGTGCCAGCTTCGACAGGGACTATGGCTACACCTTC. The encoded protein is CASFDRDYGYTF.

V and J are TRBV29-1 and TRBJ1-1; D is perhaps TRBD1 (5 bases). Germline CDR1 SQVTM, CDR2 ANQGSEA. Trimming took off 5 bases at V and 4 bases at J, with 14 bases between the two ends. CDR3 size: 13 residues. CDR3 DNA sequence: TGCAGCGTTTCCGGGGGTGGGGGCACTGAAGCTTTCTTT. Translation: CSVSGGGGTEAFF.

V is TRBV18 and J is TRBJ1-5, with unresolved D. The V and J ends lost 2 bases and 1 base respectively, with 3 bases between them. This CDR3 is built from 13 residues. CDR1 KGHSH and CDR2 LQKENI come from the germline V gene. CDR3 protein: CASSPGSNQPQHF. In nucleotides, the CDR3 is TGTGCCAGCTCACCAGGCAGCAATCAGCCCCAGCATTTT.